This T cell receptor (beta chain) was captured in a study of technical replicates of blood from a few donors. Here immunoSEQ multiplex PCR was the method, and the copy in TCRdb shows in-frame clones only, minus some. The data contain about 53,000 clones, about 86% of them singletons. In germline, CDR1 is MNHEY, CDR2 SMNVEV (reference sequence). The CDR3 spans 13 residues. The V end was cut by 6 bases, the J end by 3 bases, with 12 bases between. The V call is TRBV27, the J call TRBJ2-7, with D tentatively TRBD1 (6 bases). Sequenced sample: PBMCs. This receptor was obtained from a human donor in good health. Some clones in this sample may be carry-over from other donors' samples. The DNA for the CDR3 is TGTGCCAGCAGCCCTACCAGGGGCTACGAGCAGTACTTC. It codes for CASSPTRGYEQYF.